These 30 T cell receptor beta chains originate from one sample sequenced in a study of T cells after yellow fever vaccination. TCRdb analysed the 5' RACE reads with MiXCR anew, one entry per CDR3 protein. The table shows around 250,000 distinct CDR3 sequences, with roughly 5% occurring only once. Sequences were derived from CD4+ T cells sorted from PBMCs, sampled on the day of the yellow fever booster vaccination. These receptor sequences come from a man between 18 and 29 years old who received the YFV17D yellow fever vaccine.

This chain joins TRBV7-2 and TRBJ1-4, with D maybe TRBD1 (5 bases). This CDR3 spans 14 amino acids. Germline-derived CDR1 and CDR2 are SGHTA and FQGNSA. V was clipped by 6 bases and J by 3 bases, with 11 bases between them. CDR3 sequence: CASSLQDSNEKLFF. The CDR3 DNA sequence: TGTGCCAGCAGTCTACAGGATTCTAATGAAAAACTGTTTTTT.

In its sample, this clonotype was seen a few times. This chain connects TRBV25-1 to TRBJ1-3, with a possible D match to TRBD1 (5 bases). Trimming took off 6 bases at V and 3 bases at J, with 15 bases between the two ends. The length of the CDR3 is 15 residues. Germline assignment: CDR1 MGHDK and CDR2 SYGVNS. CDR3 nucleotides: TGTGCCAGCAGCGAGTTTGGGGGTAATGGAAACACCATATATTTT. Protein product: CASSEFGGNGNTIYF.

This clonotype showed up just a few times. The genes are TRBV10-3 and TRBJ2-1; the match to TRBD2 covers 8 bases. This CDR3 is built from 12 residues. The V segment lost 7 bases and the J segment 9 bases; nucleotides outside the gene matches: 5. Germline-derived CDR1 and CDR2 are ENHRY and SYGVKD. DNA for the CDR3: TGTGCCATCACCCGGGAGGGCGGTGAGCAGTTCTTC. Translated, it gives CAITREGGEQFF.

The CDR3 DNA is TGTGCCAGCAGTGACGGGCTAGCGGGGAACGAGGAGTTCTTC. Translated: CASSDGLAGNEEFF. The chain has TRBV2 and TRBJ2-1; 9 bases are shared with TRBD2. The CDR3 runs to 14 residues. Germline assignment: CDR1 SNHLY and CDR2 FYNNEI. The V segment lost 3 bases and the J segment 14 bases; nucleotides outside the gene matches: 11.

This sequence joins TRBV7-2 and TRBJ2-2, with unresolved D. The CDR3 is 15 amino acids. V dropped 5 bases and J dropped 6 bases, with 16 bases sitting between them. Germline V CDR1 and CDR2: SGHTA, FQGNSA. The CDR3 DNA reads as TGTGCCAGCAGCACAAGGGCGGTTATCGCCGGGGAGCTGTTTTTT. Its translation is CASSTRAVIAGELFF.

The chain employs TRBV27 and TRBJ1-2; no firm D call. V was trimmed by 2 bases and J by 0 bases, leaving 13 bases between them. Germline V gene sequence: CDR1 MNHEY, CDR2 SMNVEV (reference sequence). This CDR3 is 16 amino acids long. The CDR3 here is CASSLDSVGSNYGYTF. The CDR3 DNA reads as TGTGCCAGCAGTTTAGATTCGGTAGGGTCTAACTATGGCTACACCTTC.

This clonotype was detected only a few times. The rearrangement links TRBV4-2 to TRBJ1-2, with 7 bases lining up with TRBD1. Trimming at V came to 3 bases and at J to 5 bases, leaving 3 bases not matched to a gene. The CDR3 length is 13 residues. CDR1 and CDR2 (germline): LGHNA, YNFKEQ. Written as DNA, the CDR3 is TGTGCCAGCAGCCAGAGGGACAGATATGGCTACACCTTC. It translates to CASSQRDRYGYTF.

The V and J genes are TRBV4-2 and TRBJ2-5; possibly TRBD1 or TRBD2 for D (7 bases each). Trimming stripped 6 bases from V and 3 bases from J, with 11 bases between. CDR1 is LGHNA and CDR2 is YNFKEQ in the germline V gene. This CDR3 comprises 13 residues. The CDR3 coding sequence is TGTGCCAGCAGGCAGGGGGGGGAAGAGACCCAGTACTTC. This encodes CASRQGGEETQYF.

This chain uses TRBV6-2 or TRBV6-3 with TRBJ2-7, with D hard to call. CDR3 size: 15 residues. The V and J ends lost 2 bases and 2 bases respectively, with 13 bases between them. Per germline, CDR1 MNHEY and CDR2 SVGEGT. The CDR3 protein is CASSYPGRTAYEQYF. As DNA, the CDR3 is TGTGCCAGCAGTTACCCGGGCCGCACCGCCTACGAGCAGTACTTC.

The chain recombines TRBV6-5 with TRBJ2-7; perhaps TRBD2 as D (7 bases). This CDR3 spans 15 amino acids. Per germline, CDR1 MNHEY and CDR2 SVGAGI. V shed 2 bases and J shed 1 base, with 12 bases lying between them. The CDR3 DNA reads TGTGCCAGCAGTTACGGGGGGGCAGGGTCCTACGAGCAGTACTTC. Translating it yields CASSYGGAGSYEQYF.

V and J are TRBV15 and TRBJ1-4, with a tentative D call TRBD1 (5 bases). This CDR3 comprises 14 residues. Germline lookup yields CDR1 LNHNV and CDR2 YYDKDF (reference sequence). The V end lost 0 bases, the J end lost 11 bases, and 13 bases lay between the germline ends. In nucleotides, the CDR3 is TGTGCCACCAGCAGAGAGGCAGGGTGGAGGAAACTGTTTTTT. This codes for CATSREAGWRKLFF.

At least ten counts were recorded for this clonotype. This chain uses TRBV5-5 with TRBJ1-2, with unresolved D. CDR3 size: 13 residues. V was trimmed by 0 bases and J by 7 bases, leaving 10 bases between them. In germline, CDR1 is SGHKS, CDR2 YYEKEE (reference sequence). CDR3 nucleotides: TGTGCCAGCAGCTTGGACCAACCGTTTGGCTACACCTTC. It specifies CASSLDQPFGYTF.

Here the CDR3 DNA reads TGCGCCAGCAGCCAAGATCCTGCCGCGGGACGGGATACGCAGTATTTT. Protein sequence: CASSQDPAAGRDTQYF. The genes are TRBV4-3 and TRBJ2-3; D is possibly TRBD2 (6 bases). The CDR3 spans 16 residues. Germline lookup yields CDR1 LGHNA and CDR2 YSLEER. V gave up 0 bases and J gave up 6 bases, with 16 bases separating them.

This clonotype came up a few times. The chain carries TRBV28 and TRBJ1-2, with 8 bases matching TRBD1. J gave up 7 bases and V 5 bases, and 9 bases lay outside the gene matches. CDR3 length: 14 residues. Germline V lookup: CDR1 MDHEN, CDR2 SYDVKM. CDR3 loop: CASSPGGQESGYTF. CDR3 nucleotides: TGTGCCAGCAGTCCCGGGGGACAGGAGAGTGGCTACACCTTC.

This clonotype was observed many times. The chain uses TRBV5-1 and TRBJ1-1; D perhaps matches TRBD1 (5 bases). The CDR3 is 15 residues long. V dropped 0 bases and J dropped 6 bases, with 15 bases sitting between them. Per germline, CDR1 SGHRS and CDR2 YFSETQ. CDR3 DNA: TGCGCCAGCAGCTTGGCCGCAGGGAGTTACCCTGAAGCTTTCTTT. It translates to CASSLAAGSYPEAFF.

The chain has TRBV6-4 and TRBJ1-2; D not resolved. The V gene's germline CDR1 is MRHNA and CDR2 SNTAGT. V was shortened by 5 bases and J by 3 bases, with 10 bases between the two germline ends. CDR3 length: 13 residues. The CDR3 DNA is TGTGCCAGCAGTATCGACGGATACTATGGCTACACCTTC. Its translation: CASSIDGYYGYTF.

This clonotype was observed a few times. The chain joins TRBV9 to TRBJ1-3; D call uncertain. From germline, CDR1 is SGDLS and CDR2 YYNGEE. Deletions cut 2 bases from V and 6 bases from J, with 18 bases between. The CDR3 spans 16 residues. The CDR3 region is CASSVSAGGSPNTIYF. Here the CDR3 DNA reads TGTGCCAGCAGCGTTTCGGCGGGCGGATCGCCAAACACCATATATTTT.

This clonotype was seen a handful of times. The chain has TRBV5-1 and TRBJ2-7; D is undetermined. CDR1 is SGHRS and CDR2 is YFSETQ in the germline V gene. The V gene lost 4 bases and the J gene lost 3 bases, with 8 bases spanning the gap. The CDR3 extends over 12 amino acids. Here the CDR3 reads CASSLTDYEQYF. CDR3 nucleotides: TGCGCCAGCAGCCTGACCGACTACGAGCAGTACTTC.

This CDR3 is CASSPGDRQETQYF. In nucleotides, the CDR3 is TGCGCCAGCAGCCCCGGCGACAGGCAAGAGACCCAGTACTTC. This chain uses TRBV5-1 with TRBJ2-5; D is perhaps TRBD1 (6 bases). V lost 4 bases to trimming and J lost 2 bases, with 12 bases between them. This CDR3 is built from 14 residues. The germline gives CDR1 SGHRS, CDR2 YFSETQ.

This clonotype appeared many times. This chain connects TRBV20-1 to TRBJ1-6; tentative D call: TRBD1 (5 bases). The V end lost 6 bases, the J end lost 9 bases, and 18 bases lay between the germline ends. This CDR3 region has 14 residues. The V gene's germline CDR1 is DFQATT and CDR2 SNEGSKA (reference sequence). Here the CDR3 reads CSAPDKASLSPLHF. In DNA, the CDR3 is TGCAGTGCCCCGGACAAGGCATCCCTTTCACCCCTCCACTTT.

The rearrangement links TRBV3-1 to TRBJ2-7; unclear D gene. Germline CDR1 and CDR2: LGHDT and YNNKEL (reference sequence). This CDR3 comprises 10 residues. V was clipped by 3 bases and J by 10 bases, with 7 bases between them. In DNA, the CDR3 is TGTGCCAGCAGCCATAGGCCCCAGTACGTC. As protein: CASSHRPQYV.

The chain links TRBV5-6 to TRBJ1-1; 8 bases align to TRBD1. The J segment lost 4 bases and the V segment lost 5 bases, leaving 4 bases of the junction unmatched. The CDR3 is 13 amino acids. Germline CDR1 and CDR2: SGHDT and YYEEEE. CDR3 coding DNA: TGTGCCAGCAGAGTACAGGGGGTCACTGAAGCTTTCTTT. Its protein is CASRVQGVTEAFF.

This clonotype has at least ten counts. This sequence joins TRBV7-8 and TRBJ2-1; TRBD2 agrees at 9 bases. CDR1 is SGHVS, CDR2 FQNEAQ, per germline. The V gene end was trimmed by 5 bases and the J gene end by 6 bases; junction bases not matched to a gene: 5. The CDR3 is 14 amino acids. Here the CDR3 DNA reads TGTGCCAGCAGCCACAGGCGGGGGGGCAATGAGCAGTTCTTC. It specifies CASSHRRGGNEQFF.

This chain connects TRBV27 to TRBJ1-2, with TRBD1 matching over 9 bases. From germline, CDR1 is MNHEY and CDR2 SMNVEV (reference sequence). The CDR3 consists of 14 residues. Trimming removed 4 bases from V and 6 bases from J; junction bases left unmatched: 6. CDR3 region: CASSSPGTGNGYTF. CDR3 nucleotide sequence: TGTGCCAGCAGTTCCCCAGGGACAGGGAATGGCTACACCTTC.

The rearrangement uses TRBV7-2 and TRBJ2-7; TRBD1 aligns across 9 bases. With V trimmed by 5 bases and J by 4 bases, 6 bases remained unmatched. CDR3 length: 14 residues. In germline, CDR1 is SGHTA, CDR2 FQGNSA. CDR3 sequence: CASSHNGQGYEQYF. CDR3 in DNA: TGTGCCAGCAGCCATAACGGACAGGGGTACGAGCAGTACTTC.

This chain links TRBV6-5 with TRBJ1-3; D not certain. From germline, CDR1 is MNHEY and CDR2 SVGAGI. V lost 6 bases, J lost 4 bases, and 7 bases lay in between. CDR3 length equals 12 residues. The CDR3 bases are TGTGCCAGCAGCCAAGAGGGAAACACCATATATTTT. Encoded protein: CASSQEGNTIYF.

The chain joins TRBV29-1 to TRBJ2-3; D gene uncertain. CDR3 length: 14 amino acids. Germline CDR1 SQVTM, CDR2 ANQGSEA. Deletions cut 6 bases from V and 3 bases from J, with 16 bases between. The CDR3 loop reads CSVRATDRTDTQYF. For the CDR3, the DNA is TGCAGCGTGAGAGCTACGGATAGGACAGATACGCAGTATTTT.

This clonotype has ten or more counts. CDR3 residues: CASRGLGGNSYNEQFF. CDR3 coding DNA: TGTGCCAGCAGGGGCCTAGGGGGGAACTCCTACAATGAGCAGTTCTTC. This chain connects TRBV6-1 to TRBJ2-1; D assignment may be TRBD1 or TRBD2 (6 bases each). The CDR3 is made up of 16 amino acids. Trimming stripped 6 bases from V and 0 bases from J, with 15 bases between. The germline CDR1 and CDR2 sequences are MNHNS and SASEGT.

This clonotype turned up a few times. The chain links TRBV5-4 to TRBJ2-3; the D gene is possibly TRBD2 (6 bases). From germline, CDR1 is SGHNT and CDR2 YYREEE (reference sequence). The length of the CDR3 is 15 residues. V was clipped by 7 bases and J by 1 base, with 16 bases between them. DNA for the CDR3: TGTGCCAGCCCCGGGGAACCGGGGGGCACAGATACGCAGTATTTT. It is translated as CASPGEPGGTDTQYF.

This clonotype was seen repeatedly, ten times or more. The chain is built from TRBV7-9 and TRBJ2-1; D ambiguous. The CDR3 is 14 amino acids. Germline lookup yields CDR1 SEHNR and CDR2 FQNEAQ (reference sequence). Trimming took off 6 bases at V and 7 bases at J, with 16 bases between the two ends. The CDR3 DNA is TGTGCCAGCAGTCCTTCATATAATTGGAATGAGCAGTTCTTC. Protein: CASSPSYNWNEQFF.